This T cell receptor beta chain was recorded in a study of spatial heterogeneity in lung cancer. Across the whole study: More than 8.5 raw reads, on average, carried each unique TCR and UMI combination.

Indicated time point: sample taken at primary tumor resection. Extraction of whole RNA from tumor, nontumor lung or frozen PBMC preceded unsorted sequencing. CDR3 size: 17 residues. Per the germline V gene, CDR1 is SGHDN and CDR2 is FVKESK. V was trimmed by 4 bases and J by 0 bases, leaving 19 bases between them. Individually, TCR cDNA molecules were each labelled with a unique molecular identifier. From the 5' RACE reads, TCRdb called clonotypes with MiXCR, one entry per CDR3 protein. The sample has almost 75,000 distinct CDR3 sequences, approximately 12% seen once. The sequences come from PBMCs, collected at surgery. This receptor was taken from a male donor with early-stage non-small cell lung cancer. The chain joins TRBV14 to TRBJ2-7; D possibly corresponds to TRBD1 (6 bases). The CDR3, as DNA: TGTGCCAGCAGCCCCCACGGTGGGACAAGTCTCTCCTACGAGCAGTACTTC. This encodes CASSPHGGTSLSYEQYF.